This is a list of T cell receptor beta chains from one sample in a study of cytomegalovirus exposure and HLA in healthy donors. Some clones are missing from TCRdb's copy, which holds only in-frame ones; the method was immunoSEQ multiplex PCR. This table has 150,000 or so clones, approximately 88% appearing once. Sample: PBMCs. These receptors were collected from a woman aged 18-29 years in good health and CMV-seropositive. Both conserved end residues are part of each CDR3. The order of the fields is clone size, D gene, V gene, J gene, CDR3 protein, CDR3 DNA. A D gene is named only where the DNA matches it firmly. Not every row has a clone size; where given, it reads once, few, many or a size class.

.,TRBD2,TRBV7-8,TRBJ2-5,CASSNGGLAGDETQYF,TGTGCCAGCAGCAATGGGGGACTAGCGGGAGATGAGACCCAGTACTTC
.,TRBD1,TRBV7-2,TRBJ1-5,CASSLATGIGNQPQHF,TGTGCCAGCAGCTTAGCGACAGGGATAGGCAATCAGCCCCAGCATTTT
.,.,TRBV5-1,TRBJ2-5,CASTRADRNEETQYF,TGCGCCAGCACGAGGGCGGACAGAAACGAAGAGACCCAGTACTTC
.,.,TRBV19,TRBJ1-2,CASSIETARVGGYTF,TGTGCCAGTAGTATAGAGACAGCTCGGGTTGGGGGCTACACCTTC
.,.,TRBV6-6,TRBJ1-1,CASSYAGPIQEAFF,TGTGCCAGCAGTTACGCAGGGCCCATCCAGGAAGCTTTCTTT
.,TRBD2,TRBV30,TRBJ2-1,CAWGHLSGRSNEQFF,TGTGCCTGGGGTCACCTTAGCGGGAGGTCCAATGAGCAGTTCTTC
.,.,TRBV7-2,TRBJ2-1,CASSAAGGRGNEQFF,TGTGCCAGCAGCGCCGCAGGTGGAAGGGGCAATGAGCAGTTCTTC
.,.,TRBV9,TRBJ1-2,CASSTTIHLGGGYTF,TGTGCCAGCAGCACCACGATTCATCTAGGGGGTGGCTACACCTTC
.,.,TRBV2,TRBJ1-4,CASRFPTGGNEKLFF,TGTGCCAGCAGATTCCCGACAGGTGGTAATGAAAAACTGTTTTTT
.,TRBD2,TRBV12-5,TRBJ2-5,CASRRSGSGETQYF,TGTGCTAGTAGAAGAAGCGGGAGCGGGGAGACCCAGTACTTC
.,.,TRBV4-1,TRBJ1-5,CASSQERGGYQPQHF,TGCGCCAGCAGCCAGGAAAGGGGTGGATATCAGCCCCAGCATTTT
.,TRBD2,TRBV2,TRBJ2-1,CASSGDGGSYNEQFF,TGTGCCAGCAGTGGGGACGGGGGGTCCTACAATGAGCAGTTCTTC
.,.,TRBV11-2,TRBJ2-7,CASSLDWRANEQYF,TGTGCCAGCAGCTTAGATTGGAGGGCGAACGAGCAGTACTTC
.,TRBD1,TRBV7-8,TRBJ1-1,CASSSNYRGRTEAFF,TGTGCCAGCAGCTCAAACTACAGGGGACGGACTGAAGCTTTCTTT
.,.,TRBV4-3,TRBJ2-7,CASSGGGEQYF,TGCGCCAGCAGCGGGGGAGGCGAGCAGTACTTC
.,.,TRBV6-1,TRBJ1-5,CASSEGTASGQPQHF,TGTGCCAGCAGTGAAGGGACAGCCTCAGGTCAGCCCCAGCATTTT
.,.,TRBV7-2,TRBJ2-7,CASSLVTEQYF,TGTGCCAGCAGCTTAGTAACTGAGCAGTACTTC
.,.,TRBV9,TRBJ2-1,CASSVGGTLNEQFF,TGTGCCAGCAGCGTAGGAGGGACACTGAATGAGCAGTTCTTC
few,TRBD1,TRBV10-3,TRBJ1-4,CAISATGGTTNEKLFF,TGTGCCATCAGTGCTACAGGGGGAACAACTAATGAAAAACTGTTTTTT
.,.,TRBV2,TRBJ1-5,CASMVEFNQPQHF,TGTGCCAGCATGGTAGAGTTCAATCAGCCCCAGCATTTT
.,.,TRBV4-2,TRBJ1-5,CASSEGGGNQPQHF,TGTGCCAGCAGCGAAGGCGGAGGCAATCAGCCCCAGCATTTT
once,TRBD2,TRBV5-6,TRBJ2-1,CASSNLREREGNEQFF,TGTGCCAGCAGCAACCTCCGGGAGAGGGAGGGCAATGAGCAGTTCTTC
.,.,TRBV21-1,TRBJ2-7,CASSKARDTFYEQYF,TGTGCCAGCAGCAAAGCCCGGGACACTTTCTACGAGCAGTACTTC
few,TRBD1,TRBV6-6,TRBJ1-1,CASSPTGTDTEAFF,TGTGCCAGCAGCCCGACAGGGACGGACACTGAAGCTTTCTTT
.,TRBD1,TRBV19,TRBJ2-7,CASSPNRGYYEQYF,TGTGCCAGTAGTCCGAACAGGGGCTACTACGAGCAGTACTTC
.,TRBD1,TRBV5-1,TRBJ2-3,CASSNRDRGTDTQYF,TGCGCCAGCAGTAACCGGGACAGAGGCACAGATACGCAGTATTTT
.,TRBD2,TRBV6-1,TRBJ2-3,CASSGLLAGGPDTQYF,TGTGCCAGCAGTGGACTACTAGCGGGAGGGCCAGATACGCAGTATTTT
.,TRBD1,TRBV4-3,TRBJ2-3,CASSQDVDRGRWTQYF,TGCGCCAGCAGCCAAGATGTCGACAGGGGGAGATGGACGCAGTATTTT
.,TRBD1,TRBV6-5,TRBJ2-2,CASSPGTGSGELFF,TGTGCCAGCAGTCCCGGGACAGGGTCCGGGGAGCTGTTTTTT
.,TRBD1,TRBV7-8,TRBJ1-4,CASSSGQAAATNEKLFF,TGTGCCAGCAGCTCCGGACAGGCAGCGGCAACTAATGAAAAACTGTTTTTT
.,TRBD1,TRBV18,TRBJ2-2,CASSPTRGQPNTGELFF,TGTGCCAGCTCACCGACCAGGGGACAGCCGAACACCGGGGAGCTGTTTTTT
.,.,TRBV30,TRBJ2-1,CALQKYWNEQFF,TGTGCCCTACAGAAGTACTGGAATGAGCAGTTCTTC
.,TRBD2,TRBV7-9,TRBJ2-7,CASRRRESYEQYF,TGTGCCAGTCGGAGGCGGGAGTCTTACGAGCAGTACTTC
.,.,TRBV5-1,TRBJ2-1,CASSWDGSLSYNEQFF,TGCGCCAGCAGCTGGGACGGGAGTCTTTCCTACAATGAGCAGTTCTTC
.,.,TRBV28,TRBJ1-5,CASSKDTIQPQHF,TGTGCCAGCAGTAAAGACACCATTCAGCCCCAGCATTTT
.,.,TRBV6-5,TRBJ2-5,CASSYGPGRETQYF,TGTGCCAGCAGTTACGGGCCAGGGCGGGAGACCCAGTACTTC
.,TRBD1,TRBV5-8,TRBJ2-3,CASSLTGGYADTQYF,TGTGCCAGCAGCTTAACAGGGGGCTATGCAGATACGCAGTATTTT
.,TRBD1,TRBV2,TRBJ2-7,CASSTTGAYEQYF,TGTGCCAGCAGTACCACAGGGGCCTACGAGCAGTACTTC
.,TRBD2,TRBV4-1,TRBJ2-3,CASSQPQLSRTSGRELPDTQYF,TGCGCCAGCAGCCAACCCCAACTCAGCCGGACTAGCGGGAGGGAGCTGCCAGATACGCAGTATTTT
.,.,TRBV11-2,TRBJ1-2,CASSLDLMGGRLYGYTF,TGTGCCAGCAGCTTAGACCTTATGGGGGGGAGGCTCTATGGCTACACCTTC
.,.,TRBV11-3,TRBJ1-3,CASSSGQDTGNTIYF,TGTGCCAGCAGCTCCGGCCAGGATACTGGAAACACCATATATTTT
.,TRBD2,TRBV5-1,TRBJ2-7,CASSLQPSGRFREQYF,TGCGCCAGCAGCTTGCAACCTAGCGGGAGATTCCGCGAGCAGTACTTC
.,TRBD1,TRBV9,TRBJ2-6,CASSASLFGQGISGANVLTF,TGTGCCAGCAGCGCTTCATTATTCGGACAGGGGATTTCTGGGGCCAACGTCCTGACTTTC
.,.,TRBV7-9,TRBJ2-7,CASSWGFPSAHTYEQYF,TGTGCCAGCAGCTGGGGGTTCCCTAGCGCCCATACCTACGAGCAGTACTTC
.,TRBD1,TRBV10-1,TRBJ1-5,CASFIQGAPNQPQHF,TGCGCCAGCTTTATACAGGGGGCGCCGAATCAGCCCCAGCATTTT
.,TRBD2,TRBV10-1,TRBJ2-2,CASSGTSGSSTGELFF,TGCGCCAGCAGTGGTACTAGCGGGAGTAGTACCGGGGAGCTGTTTTTT
.,.,TRBV5-3,TRBJ2-7,CARSLVGLYEQYF,TGTGCCAGAAGCTTGGTGGGACTTTACGAGCAGTACTTC
.,TRBD1,TRBV19,TRBJ1-2,CASAPGTGNYGYTF,TGTGCCAGCGCACCCGGGACAGGGAACTATGGCTACACCTTC
.,TRBD2,TRBV7-8,TRBJ2-7,CASSLAAGALYEQYF,TGTGCCAGCAGCTTAGCGGCGGGAGCCCTGTACGAGCAGTACTTC
few,.,TRBV27,TRBJ1-5,CASRKGGSQPQHF,TGTGCCAGCAGAAAAGGGGGTTCTCAGCCCCAGCATTTT
.,.,TRBV5-1,TRBJ2-1,CASSLGLAPNNEQFF,TGCGCCAGCAGCTTGGGTCTAGCACCTAACAATGAGCAGTTCTTC
.,TRBD1,TRBV29-1,TRBJ2-7,CSVGTGSYEQYF,TGCAGCGTTGGGACAGGGTCCTACGAGCAGTACTTC
once,TRBD1,TRBV19,TRBJ1-2,CASRRQGSTNYGYTF,TGTGCCAGTAGACGACAGGGGTCGACCAACTATGGCTACACCTTC
.,.,TRBV6-1,TRBJ2-5,CASSEWQLKTQYF,TGTGCCAGCAGTGAGTGGCAGTTGAAGACCCAGTACTTC
.,.,TRBV7-2,TRBJ2-1,CASSLDTGFFNEQFF,TGTGCCAGCAGCTTAGACACAGGCTTTTTTAATGAGCAGTTCTTC
.,TRBD1,TRBV7-9,TRBJ2-2,CASSPLSGTGNTGELFF,TGTGCCAGCAGCCCGCTATCCGGGACAGGGAACACCGGGGAGCTGTTTTTT
.,TRBD1,TRBV14,TRBJ1-1,CASMTGGAVNTEAFF,TGTGCCAGCATGACAGGGGGCGCGGTGAACACTGAAGCTTTCTTT